The entry below gives a single T cell receptor (beta chain) sequence along with its context. Its antigen is still unknown. The data belong to a study of cytomegalovirus exposure and HLA in healthy donors. With 60 Vbeta and 13 Jbeta primers, the PCR was carried out. Generated by immunoSEQ multiplex PCR, the TCRdb table keeps only in-frame clones and is missing some. The data hold 100,000 to 150,000 clones, with about 75% observed a single time. Healthy bone marrow donors formed the donor group. Study-wide findings and caveats: As a later analysis revealed, most CMV-associated TCR beta chains appeared HLA-restricted. For most subjects, TCR beta sequences were reported to predict HLA-A and HLA-B alleles with accuracy. With later analysis, a missense DCLRE1C variant became linked to TCR beta V- and J-gene trimming.

The germline V gene has CDR1 SEHNR and CDR2 FQNEAQ (reference sequence). With 4 bases clipped from V and 7 bases from J, the junction kept 6 bases outside the gene matches. The CDR3 spans 15 residues. Specimen: PBMCs. The clonotype comes from a woman aged 40 to 50 in good health and CMV-seronegative. V is TRBV7-9 and J is TRBJ1-4; TRBD1 matches 10 bases. The CDR3: CASSSRQGAVEKLFF. CDR3 DNA: TGTGCCAGCAGCTCCCGACAGGGGGCGGTTGAAAAACTGTTTTTT.